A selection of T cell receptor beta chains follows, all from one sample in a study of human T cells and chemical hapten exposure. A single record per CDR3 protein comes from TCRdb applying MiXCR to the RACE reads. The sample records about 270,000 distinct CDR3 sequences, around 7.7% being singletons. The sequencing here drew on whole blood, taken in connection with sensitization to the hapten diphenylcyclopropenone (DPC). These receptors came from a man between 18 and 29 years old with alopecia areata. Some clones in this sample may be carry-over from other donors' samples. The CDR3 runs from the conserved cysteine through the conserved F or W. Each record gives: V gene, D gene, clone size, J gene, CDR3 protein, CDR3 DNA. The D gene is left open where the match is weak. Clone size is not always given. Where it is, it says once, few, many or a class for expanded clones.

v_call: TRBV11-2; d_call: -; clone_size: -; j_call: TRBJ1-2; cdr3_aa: CASSFLAGGQYGGYTF; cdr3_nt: TGTGCCAGCAGCTTCCTAGCCGGCGGACAATACGGTGGCTACACCTTC
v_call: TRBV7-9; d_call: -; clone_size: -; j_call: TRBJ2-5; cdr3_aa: CASGSGAKETQYF; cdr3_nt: TGTGCTAGCGGCTCGGGCGCCAAAGAGACCCAGTACTTC
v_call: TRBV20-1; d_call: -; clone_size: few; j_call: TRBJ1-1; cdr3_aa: CSARDGGLNTEAFF; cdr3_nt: TGCAGTGCTAGAGACGGAGGCTTGAACACTGAAGCTTTCTTT
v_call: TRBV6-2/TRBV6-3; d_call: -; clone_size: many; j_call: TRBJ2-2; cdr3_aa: CASSSPNTGELFF; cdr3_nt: TGTGCCAGCAGTTCCCCGAACACCGGGGAGCTGTTTTTT
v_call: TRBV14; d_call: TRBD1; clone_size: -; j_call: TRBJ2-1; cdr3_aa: CASSQGFARGHRSYNEQFF; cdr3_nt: TGTGCCAGCAGCCAAGGGTTTGCCAGGGGGCATCGTTCTTACAATGAGCAGTTCTTC
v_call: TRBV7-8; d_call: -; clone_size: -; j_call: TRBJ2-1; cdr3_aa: CASSKTGYSYNEQFF; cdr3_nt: TGTGCCAGCAGCAAAACAGGGTACTCCTACAATGAGCAGTTCTTC
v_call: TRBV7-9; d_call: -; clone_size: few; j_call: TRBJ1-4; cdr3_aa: CASSLFGNEKLFF; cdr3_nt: TGTGCCAGCAGCTTATTTGGGAATGAAAAACTGTTTTTT
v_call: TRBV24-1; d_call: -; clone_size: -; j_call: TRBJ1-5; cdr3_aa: CATSGPRDQPQHF; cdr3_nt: TGTGCCACCAGTGGGCCCAGGGACCAGCCCCAGCATTTT
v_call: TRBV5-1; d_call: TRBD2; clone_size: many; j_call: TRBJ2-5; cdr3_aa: CASSGTSGGVSETQYF; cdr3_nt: TGCGCCAGCAGCGGGACTAGCGGGGGGGTCTCGGAGACCCAGTACTTC
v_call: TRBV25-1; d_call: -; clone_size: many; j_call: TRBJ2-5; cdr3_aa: CASSEMWTQYF; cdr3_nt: TGTGCCAGCAGTGAAATGTGGACCCAGTACTTC
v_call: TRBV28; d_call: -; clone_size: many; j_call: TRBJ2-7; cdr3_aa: CASSFANSYEQYF; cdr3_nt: TGTGCCAGCAGTTTTGCAAACTCCTACGAGCAGTACTTC
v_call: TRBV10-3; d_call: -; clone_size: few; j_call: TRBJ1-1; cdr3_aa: CAISAVRVKSEAFF; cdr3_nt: TGTGCCATCAGCGCGGTCAGGGTGAAGAGTGAAGCTTTCTTT
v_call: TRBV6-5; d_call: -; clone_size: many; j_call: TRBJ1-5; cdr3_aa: CASSFDRYNQPQHF; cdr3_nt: TGTGCCAGCAGTTTCGACAGATACAATCAGCCCCAGCATTTT
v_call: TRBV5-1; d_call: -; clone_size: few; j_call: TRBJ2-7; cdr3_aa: CASSSDQPNEQYF; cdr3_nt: TGCGCCAGCAGCTCGGACCAACCCAACGAGCAGTACTTC
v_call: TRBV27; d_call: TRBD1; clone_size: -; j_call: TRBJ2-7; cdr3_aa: CASSLSRDRVNEQYF; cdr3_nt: TGTGCCAGCAGTCTCTCCCGGGACAGGGTCAACGAGCAGTACTTC
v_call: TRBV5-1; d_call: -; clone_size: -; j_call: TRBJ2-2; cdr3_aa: CASSWGPGANTGELFF; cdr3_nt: TGCGCCAGCAGCTGGGGGCCTGGCGCCAACACCGGGGAGCTGTTTTTT
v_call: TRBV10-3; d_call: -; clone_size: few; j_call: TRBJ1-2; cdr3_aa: CAITGQTNYGYTF; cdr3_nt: TGTGCCATCACCGGACAGACCAACTATGGCTACACCTTC
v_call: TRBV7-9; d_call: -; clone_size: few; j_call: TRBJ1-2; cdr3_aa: CASSLAVDGYTF; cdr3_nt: TGTGCCAGCAGCTTAGCGGTAGATGGCTACACCTTC
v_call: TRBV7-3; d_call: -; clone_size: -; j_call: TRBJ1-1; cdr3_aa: CASSLGGSVGTEAFF; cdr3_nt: TGTGCCAGCAGCTTGGGAGGCTCGGTGGGCACTGAAGCTTTCTTT
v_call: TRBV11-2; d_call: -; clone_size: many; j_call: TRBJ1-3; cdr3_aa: CASSLDRRDTIYF; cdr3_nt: TGTGCCAGCAGCTTAGATCGACGGGACACCATATATTTT
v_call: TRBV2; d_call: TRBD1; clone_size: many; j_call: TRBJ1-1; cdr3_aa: CASSVGQGHTEAFF; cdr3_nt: TGTGCCAGCAGTGTAGGACAGGGTCACACTGAAGCTTTCTTT
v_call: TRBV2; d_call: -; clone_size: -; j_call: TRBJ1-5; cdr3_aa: CASSSGYQPQHF; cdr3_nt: TGTGCCAGCAGTTCCGGTTATCAGCCCCAGCATTTT
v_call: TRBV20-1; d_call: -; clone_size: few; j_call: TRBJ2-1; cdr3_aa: CSAPRGGNHNEQFF; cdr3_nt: TGCAGTGCCCCGAGGGGGGGCAACCACAATGAGCAGTTCTTC
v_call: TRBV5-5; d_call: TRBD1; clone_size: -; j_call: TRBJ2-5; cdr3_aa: CASSRPLPTGGDGSPTQYF; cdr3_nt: TGTGCCAGCAGCCGCCCTCTACCTACAGGGGGCGACGGTTCCCCGACCCAGTACTTC
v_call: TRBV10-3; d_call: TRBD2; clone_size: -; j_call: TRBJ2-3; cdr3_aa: CAIRITSGGSTDTQYF; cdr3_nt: TGTGCCATCAGAATCACTAGCGGGGGGTCCACAGATACGCAGTATTTT
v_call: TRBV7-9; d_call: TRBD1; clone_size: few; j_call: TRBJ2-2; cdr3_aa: CASSSEDRSTGELFF; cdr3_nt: TGTGCCAGCAGCTCGGAGGACAGGTCCACCGGGGAGCTGTTTTTT
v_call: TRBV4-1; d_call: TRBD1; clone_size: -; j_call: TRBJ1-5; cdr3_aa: CASSPADRGGQPQHF; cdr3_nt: TGCGCCAGCAGCCCAGCGGACAGGGGTGGCCAGCCCCAGCATTTT
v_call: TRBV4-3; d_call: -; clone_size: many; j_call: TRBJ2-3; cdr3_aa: CASSQVLQGSDTQYF; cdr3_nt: TGCGCCAGCAGCCAAGTCCTCCAGGGCTCAGATACGCAGTATTTT
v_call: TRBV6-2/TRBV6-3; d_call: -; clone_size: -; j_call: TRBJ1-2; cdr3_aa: CASSYPGRPDYGYTF; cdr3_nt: TGTGCCAGCAGTTATCCCGGACGGCCAGACTATGGCTACACCTTC
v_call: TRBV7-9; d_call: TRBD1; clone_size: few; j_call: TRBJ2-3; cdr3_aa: CASSLRDRNTDTQYF; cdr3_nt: TGTGCCAGCAGCCTACGGGACAGAAACACAGATACGCAGTATTTT
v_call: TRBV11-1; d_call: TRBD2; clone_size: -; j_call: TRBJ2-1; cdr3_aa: CASSLGTSGVNEQFF; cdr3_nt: TGTGCCAGCAGCCTAGGGACTAGCGGGGTCAATGAGCAGTTCTTC
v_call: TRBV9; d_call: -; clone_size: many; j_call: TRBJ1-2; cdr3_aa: CASSVTAGANYGYTF; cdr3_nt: TGTGCCAGCAGCGTCACCGCCGGAGCTAACTATGGCTACACCTTC
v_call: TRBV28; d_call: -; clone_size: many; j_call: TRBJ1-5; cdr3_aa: CASSPPGGSSNQPQHF; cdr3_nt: TGTGCCAGCAGTCCCCCCGGCGGATCTAGCAATCAGCCCCAGCATTTT
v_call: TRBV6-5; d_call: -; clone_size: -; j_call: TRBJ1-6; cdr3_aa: CASSYGAARNSPLHF; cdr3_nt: TGTGCCAGCAGTTACGGGGCAGCTCGAAATTCACCCCTCCACTTT
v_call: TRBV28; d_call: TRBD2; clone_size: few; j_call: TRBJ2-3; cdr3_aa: CASSLFFLAGSTDTQYF; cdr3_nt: TGTGCCAGCAGTTTATTCTTCCTAGCGGGTAGCACAGATACGCAGTATTTT
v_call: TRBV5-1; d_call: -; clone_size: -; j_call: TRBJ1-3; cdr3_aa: CASRTLPSPNSGNTIYF; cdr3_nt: TGCGCCAGCAGAACGCTTCCTTCTCCGAACTCTGGAAACACCATATATTTT
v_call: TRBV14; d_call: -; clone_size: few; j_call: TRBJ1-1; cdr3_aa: CASSQGKNTEAFF; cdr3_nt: TGTGCCAGCAGCCAAGGCAAGAACACTGAAGCTTTCTTT
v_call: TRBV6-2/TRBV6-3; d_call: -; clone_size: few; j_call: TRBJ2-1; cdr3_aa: CASSYRNRAQHFLSAHNEQFF; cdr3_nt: TGTGCCAGCAGTTACAGGAACAGGGCCCAACATTTTTTAAGCGCACACAATGAGCAGTTCTTC
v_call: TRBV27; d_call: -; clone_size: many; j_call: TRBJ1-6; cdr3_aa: CASSLSSQANSPLHF; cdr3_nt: TGTGCCAGCAGTTTATCGAGTCAGGCTAATTCACCCCTCCACTTT
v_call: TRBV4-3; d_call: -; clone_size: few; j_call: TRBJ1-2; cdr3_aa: CASSQEVGRANYGYTF; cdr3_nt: TGCGCCAGCAGCCAAGAAGTCGGCAGGGCGAACTATGGCTACACCTTC
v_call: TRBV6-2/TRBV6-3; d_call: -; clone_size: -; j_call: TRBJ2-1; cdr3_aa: CASRGLYEQFF; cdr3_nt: TGTGCCAGCAGAGGACTCTATGAGCAGTTCTTC
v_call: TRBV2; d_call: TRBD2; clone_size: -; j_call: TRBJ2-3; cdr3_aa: CASSERLASGGLRTDTQYF; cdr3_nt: TGTGCCAGCAGTGAAAGGCTGGCTAGCGGGGGACTTAGGACAGATACGCAGTATTTT
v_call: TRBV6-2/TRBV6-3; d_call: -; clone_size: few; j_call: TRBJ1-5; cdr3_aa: CASSYSGGLTNQPQHF; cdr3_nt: TGTGCCAGCAGTTACTCAGGGGGGCTTACCAATCAGCCCCAGCATTTT
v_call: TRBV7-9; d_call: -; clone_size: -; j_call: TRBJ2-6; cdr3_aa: CATNQHNGSGANVLTF; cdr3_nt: TGTGCCACCAATCAACATAATGGCTCTGGGGCCAACGTCCTGACTTTC
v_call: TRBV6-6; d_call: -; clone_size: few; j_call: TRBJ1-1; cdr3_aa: CASSYSSGDTEAFF; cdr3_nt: TGTGCCAGCAGTTACTCATCTGGGGACACTGAAGCTTTCTTT
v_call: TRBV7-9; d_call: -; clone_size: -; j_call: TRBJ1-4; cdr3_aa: CASSIEAEKLFF; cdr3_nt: TGTGCCAGCAGCATCGAAGCTGAAAAACTGTTTTTT
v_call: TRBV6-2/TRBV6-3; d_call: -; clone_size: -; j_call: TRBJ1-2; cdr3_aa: CASSQSTVSYGYTF; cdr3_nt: TGTGCCAGCAGTCAGTCGACAGTCAGCTATGGCTACACCTTC
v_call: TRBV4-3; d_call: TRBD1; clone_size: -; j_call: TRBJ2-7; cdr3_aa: CASSQDGYRGLEQYF; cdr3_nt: TGCGCCAGCAGCCAAGATGGGTACAGGGGCCTCGAGCAGTACTTC
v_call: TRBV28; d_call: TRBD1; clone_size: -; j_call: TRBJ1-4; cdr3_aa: CASSKTGGQSEKLFF; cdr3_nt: TGTGCCAGCAGCAAAACAGGGGGCCAGAGTGAAAAACTGTTTTTT
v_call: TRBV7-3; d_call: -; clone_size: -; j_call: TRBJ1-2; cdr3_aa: CASSLTPSGDLDYGYTF; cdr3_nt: TGTGCCAGCAGCTTAACCCCCTCTGGGGATTTGGACTATGGCTACACCTTC
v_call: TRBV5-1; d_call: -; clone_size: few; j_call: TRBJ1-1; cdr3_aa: CASSLVSVFTEAFF; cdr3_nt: TGCGCCAGCAGCTTGGTTTCCGTCTTCACTGAAGCTTTCTTT
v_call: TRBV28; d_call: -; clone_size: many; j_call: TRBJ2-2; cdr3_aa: CASSTTYDKHGELFF; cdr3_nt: TGTGCCAGCAGCACTACCTACGACAAACACGGGGAGCTGTTTTTT
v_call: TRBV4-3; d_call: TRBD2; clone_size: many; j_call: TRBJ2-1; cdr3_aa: CASSQDPQLAGGNEQFF; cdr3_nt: TGCGCCAGCAGCCAAGATCCCCAACTAGCGGGGGGGAATGAGCAGTTCTTC
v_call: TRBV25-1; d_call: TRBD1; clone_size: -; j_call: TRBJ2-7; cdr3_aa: CASSPRDSAYEQYF; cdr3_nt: TGTGCCAGCAGTCCCCGGGACAGTGCCTACGAGCAGTACTTC
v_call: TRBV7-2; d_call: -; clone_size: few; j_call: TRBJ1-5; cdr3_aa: CASSSRSGDSNQPQHF; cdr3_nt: TGTGCCAGCAGCTCGCGGTCCGGGGATAGCAATCAGCCCCAGCATTTT